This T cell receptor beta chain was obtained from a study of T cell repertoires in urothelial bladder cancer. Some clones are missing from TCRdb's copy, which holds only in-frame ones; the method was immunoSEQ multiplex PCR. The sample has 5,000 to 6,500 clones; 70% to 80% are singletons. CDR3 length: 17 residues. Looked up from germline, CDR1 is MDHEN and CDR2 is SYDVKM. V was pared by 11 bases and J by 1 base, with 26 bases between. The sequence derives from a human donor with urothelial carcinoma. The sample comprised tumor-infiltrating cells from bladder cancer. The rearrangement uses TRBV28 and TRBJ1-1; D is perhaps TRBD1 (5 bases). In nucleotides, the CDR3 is TGTGCCGCCTCCTCCCGGATGGCAGGGAAAACGAACACTGAAGCTTTCTTT. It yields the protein CAASSRMAGKTNTEAFF.